Here is one T cell receptor beta chain with its context. Its target antigen remains unknown. Per-nucleotide qualities are absent, and no much larger clonotype sits a single base away. This entry comes from a study of cytomegalovirus exposure and HLA in healthy donors (dated by TCRdb to about 2017). In the study overall: An earlier analysis of 550 to 700 of the donors reported more than 250 Gb of sequence data and 117 million unique TCR beta sequences from 150 million to 200 million T cells. Approximately 300 gigabases of sequencing data and 75 million to 85 million unique TCR sequences made up an early release that covered fewer than 650 HLA-typed donors. Of the approximately 400 genotyped donors, 81% fell in the genetic ancestry cluster associated with self-reported Caucasian donors. The study aimed to test whether cataloging public T cell receptors could reveal signatures of past pathogen exposure. Using immunosequencing, the study profiled T cell repertoires from about 620 subjects and related those repertoires to cytomegalovirus serostatus. Besides the first cohort of more than 650 subjects, a separate validation cohort made up of around 120 different subjects was used. To predict cytomegalovirus infection status, the study combined high-throughput TCR immunosequencing, statistical association of individual TCRs with disease status, and machine learning. A later analysis re-examined previously published TCR beta repertoires from just over 650 donors and added high-resolution HLA genotyping to investigate patterns of TCR occurrence. Rather than drawing on any new phenotypic data, the later analysis identified candidate immune exposures from TCR beta sequences and the way those sequences occurred across donors. In an earlier analysis of roughly 580 of the donors, high-throughput TCR beta sequencing was used to judge whether each TCR beta V gene segment behaved as functional or pseudogenic. Donor age, sex, ethnicity and CMV serostatus were compiled alongside the repertoire data. In a later genetic analysis, genome-wide SNP genotypes for about three fifths of the 666 donors were used, and that subset was treated as a discovery cohort. All discovery cohort repertoires had been generated using a single sequencing platform. Class I and class II HLA loci were covered by the typing at four-digit resolution. Typing coverage varied by locus: about 620-630 donors for A, B, C, DRB1 and DQB1; more than 500 for DQA1; more than 600 for DPA1; under 490 for DPB1. Because of strong linkage in the cohort, a few DR-DQ haplotypes were treated as single units for association and clustering. Among some 410 genotyped donors of the cohort, an average of roughly 240,000 unique TCR beta nucleotide sequences were sequenced per donor, approximately 20% of them non-productive.

In total, over 600 healthy bone marrow donors made up the cohort. At the time of sampling, all cohort members were nominally healthy, though unrecorded immune exposures were likely present. The donor tested CMV seropositive and was one of the 289 seropositive cohort members. Each donor provided a peripheral blood sample, and peripheral blood mononuclear cells were used for TCR beta sequencing. The Qiagen DNeasy Blood Extraction Kit was used to extract genomic DNA from the blood cell samples. Study-level results and caveats: The study gave a list of about 150 TCR beta chains associated with cytomegalovirus. Some IMGT-functional V segments, including TRBV6-2 and TRBV6-3, could not be distinguished by the 87-base-pair reads and were therefore excluded. This cohort had only TCR beta chains sequenced, and the lack of alpha or paired-chain data limited which features could be detected. Linkage disequilibrium might explain the correlated functional status among segregating V segments, but an unknown experimental factor could not be ruled out. A group of highly shared sequence variants was considered likely to be a technical artifact of the sequencing pipeline. A later analysis reported that several top co-occurrence clusters appeared linked to parvovirus B19, influenza, CMV and Epstein-Barr virus. Because counts were too low, seventeen rarely observed V segments, including chromosome 9 orphons, were left out of the earlier analysis of a few hundred of the donors. In a later analysis, some 18,000 TCR beta sequences were associated with specific HLA alleles at a false discovery rate of 0.05. Because some donors lacked HLA typing at each locus, the association tests relied only on the typed subset. Most TCR sequences were seen in very few donors, while some public TCRs were found in many individuals. Immune exposure information for the cohort was limited to CMV serostatus. Most CMV-associated TCR beta chains appeared to be HLA-restricted in a later analysis, and the HLA associations seemed to be driven largely by CMV exposure. Broadly in line with IMGT annotations, most TCR beta V segments showed up in productive rearrangements about 87% or about 30% of the time in an earlier analysis of about 500 of the donors. Roughly uniform sequencing depth across donors was assumed in presence/absence analyses, although this assumption may not hold. In a later analysis, the rate of TCR association differed among HLA loci, with DRB1 alleles having the most associated TCRs and HLA-C alleles having the fewest. It was suggested by the authors that the approach could potentially be generalized to other disease states and immunological phenotypes. In a later genetic analysis, a missense DCLRE1C variant was associated with V-gene and J-gene trimming of TCR beta chains, and the association was replicated in an independent cohort. Compared with equally common non-associated chains, HLA-associated TCR beta chains in a later analysis were more clonally expanded and had lower generation probabilities. In vitro tests confirmed that a few of the cytomegalovirus-associated TCR beta chains recognize cytomegalovirus antigens. In both the original and validation cohorts, the classifier was reported to diagnose cytomegalovirus status with high specificity and sensitivity. A further reported finding was that TCR beta sequences accurately predicted the HLA-A and HLA-B alleles for most subjects in the first cohort. A later genetic analysis reported fewer N-insertions in productive TCRs among donors in an Asian-associated ancestry cluster than the roughly 620-donor mean. When HLA alleles, especially DR and DQ, strongly co-occurred, attributing TCR associations to individual alleles was difficult.

The library relied on the immunoSEQ multiplex PCR assay. For the multiplex PCR, a mixture combining 60 forward primers for TCR Vbeta segments and 13 reverse primers for TCR Jbeta segments was used. The CDR3 region of rearranged TCR beta genes was amplified from genomic DNA with a multiplex PCR assay. On the Illumina HiSeq System, the amplified TCR beta libraries were sequenced as 87-base-pair reads. As for the original processing: A later analysis counted some 74 million unique TCR beta chains across the approximately 700 repertoires, and around 12 million of these chains were shared by at least two donors. Raw reads were error-corrected and collapsed into unique sequences with a nearest-neighbor algorithm that merged closely related sequences to remove PCR and sequencing errors. V, D and J gene segments were assigned by aligning CDR3 sequences to IMGT reference sequences. For a sequence to be retained, a match of at least six nucleotides to both a V gene segment and a J gene segment was required. A rearrangement was called productive if the CDR3 had no stop codons and remained in frame with V and J, and every other rearrangement was called non-productive. Following IMGT convention, CDR3 was defined as the stretch from the second conserved V-encoded cysteine to the conserved J-encoded phenylalanine. In an earlier analysis of approximately 590 of the donors, sequences lacking an unambiguous match to a single V gene segment were excluded. An earlier analysis of 550 to 650 of the donors classified V segments as functional when productive rearrangements were above 56.7% and as segregating when the standard deviation between donors was above 5%. A statistical classification framework was developed to diagnose cytomegalovirus status using the catalog of TCR beta chain sequences. In a later analysis, V and J genes were assigned by comparing TCR nucleotide sequences against IMGT/GENE-DB human TR gene sequences. The TCRdist pipeline was used in a later analysis to assign CDR3 sequences and most-parsimonious VDJ recombination scenarios. In a later analysis, each TCR beta chain was defined by its CDR3 amino acid sequence together with its V-gene family, and reads without a unique V-gene family were excluded. To address suspected cross-contamination and a sequencing artifact, a later analysis removed over 500 highly shared, low-generation-probability nucleotide sequences. In a later analysis, a clonal expansion index was calculated for each public chain from normalized within-repertoire ranks of inferred template counts. A later analysis computed generation probabilities with a VDJ recombination model fitted to out-of-frame rearrangements, and checked the results against IGoR. In a later analysis, hypergeometric tests were used to score TCR-TCR, TCR-HLA and TCR-CMV co-occurrence, with a repertoire-size bias correction applied to TCR pairs. To estimate false discovery rates, a later analysis permuted the HLA or CMV assignments 20 times. A later analysis grouped co-occurring TCRs with DBSCAN, adding TCRdist sequence similarity when clustering within HLA-allele-positive subsets. Repertoires with fewer than 30,000 or more than 120,000 public chains were left out of co-occurrence clustering, as were five repertoires with anomalous nucleotide sharing. As stored in TCRdb, this immuneACCESS dataset retains in-frame rearrangements with V and J assigned. A fraction of the clones does not appear; measured against another copy, unresolved V genes explain less than half of the discrepancy, and the remainder lacks a known reason. V, J and clone size derive from that table, while D and trimming were established from the DNA sequence. Here the sample has over 150,000 clones; around 78% occur a single time. The ten largest account for under 15% of the sample.

V drops 5 bases and J drops 8 bases, leaving 19 bases in between. Counted from cysteine to phenylalanine, this CDR3 has 16 amino acids. The DNA shown is the 48-base CDR3, in frame from base 1. In the germline V gene (reference sequence), CDR1 corresponds to SEHNR and CDR2 to FQNEAQ. The rearrangement combines TRBV7-9 with TRBJ1-6, and the D gene may be TRBD1, 6 bases matching. The receptor's source is a woman aged 50 to 60 in good health and CMV-seropositive. Source material: PBMCs. The DNA sequence is given as TGTGCCAGCAGCCCTGGGGGGGGCATATTAGATTCACCCCTCCACTTT. Its translation reads: CASSPGGGILDSPLHF.